This is a list of T cell receptor beta chains from one sample in a study of T cell responses to AZD1222 COVID-19 vaccine. Here immunoSEQ multiplex PCR was the method, and the copy in TCRdb shows in-frame clones only, minus some. The sample records some 100,000 clones, around 87% being singletons. The material was peripheral blood, obtained 28 days after the second AZD1222 dose. All receptors come from an adult who received the AZD1222 COVID-19 vaccine. Each CDR3 is given with its conserved first and last residue. D genes are given only for firm matches. Expanded clones are given a class, and other clones once, few, many or no size at all.

-	TRBJ2-7	TRBV7-2	TRBD2	TGTGCCAGCAGCTTATATTACGGGGGGACTACCTACGAGCAGTACTTC	CASSLYYGGTTYEQYF
once	TRBJ2-1	TRBV28	-	TGTGCCAGCAGTTTACCCCCCCGGGACACTGAGCAGTTCTTC	CASSLPPRDTEQFF
-	TRBJ2-7	TRBV27	-	TGTGCCAGCAGTTTTTCAGGGAAACCCTACGAGCAGTACTTC	CASSFSGKPYEQYF
-	TRBJ1-3	TRBV15	TRBD1	TGTGCCACCAGCAGAGATTACGGGACAGGGACGGGAAACACCATATATTTT	CATSRDYGTGTGNTIYF
-	TRBJ2-1	TRBV27	TRBD2	TGTGCCAGCAGTTTAGTTGCGGGGGGACACAATGAGCAGTTCTTC	CASSLVAGGHNEQFF
-	TRBJ1-1	TRBV19	-	TGTGCCAGTAGCCTAGGGCAGGGTGGAACTGAAGCTTTCTTT	CASSLGQGGTEAFF
-	TRBJ1-2	TRBV5-5	-	TGTGCCAGCAGCTTGGAAGGAGTTGGCGGCTACACCTTC	CASSLEGVGGYTF
-	TRBJ1-5	TRBV19	-	TGTGCCAGTAGTATAGATAAGGGCGATCAGCCCCAGCATTTT	CASSIDKGDQPQHF
-	TRBJ2-2	TRBV7-3	-	TGTGCCAGCAGCTTAACATTATCCGGGGAGCTGTTTTTT	CASSLTLSGELFF
-	TRBJ2-3	TRBV19	-	TGTGCCAGTAGTATGTCCGGGACACTCCATACGCAGTATTTT	CASSMSGTLHTQYF
few	TRBJ1-5	TRBV19	TRBD1	TGTGCCAGTAGTCTAGGGACAGGGCATCAGCCCCAGCATTTT	CASSLGTGHQPQHF
-	TRBJ1-5	TRBV27	-	TGTGCCAGCGGGGAAGGATGGAATCAGCCCCAGCATTTT	CASGEGWNQPQHF
-	TRBJ2-3	TRBV5-1	-	TGCGCCAGCAGCCTGGCAGGGACCACAGATACGCAGTATTTT	CASSLAGTTDTQYF
-	TRBJ2-1	TRBV24-1	-	TGTGCCACCAGTGATTTAAAGAGCGACAATGAGCAGTTCTTC	CATSDLKSDNEQFF
-	TRBJ1-6	TRBV9	TRBD1	TGTGCCAGCAGTCAGATTGGGACAGGGAATTCACCCCTCCACTTT	CASSQIGTGNSPLHF
few	TRBJ2-7	TRBV7-2	-	TGTGCCAGCAGCTTAGTTCTAGGACCCACCTACGAGCAGTACTTC	CASSLVLGPTYEQYF
-	TRBJ1-1	TRBV2	-	TGTGCCAGCGGAGGACGGGGGCTGATGGGCACTGAAGCTTTCTTT	CASGGRGLMGTEAFF
-	TRBJ2-7	TRBV6-8	-	TGTGCCAGCAGTTACTCGGCGCGGGACCCCGAGCAGTACTTC	CASSYSARDPEQYF
-	TRBJ2-2	TRBV6-2/TRBV6-3	TRBD2	TGTGCCAGCAGTTCCGGCGGGACTAGCGGGAGCGTCACCGGGGAGCTGTTTTTT	CASSSGGTSGSVTGELFF
-	TRBJ2-1	TRBV24-1	TRBD2	TGTGCCACCAGTGACCCAACTAGCGGGGGGGCCGATGAGCAGTTCTTC	CATSDPTSGGADEQFF
-	TRBJ2-7	TRBV29-1	-	TGCAGCGTTGAACCCAGGGTGGGCGAGCAGTACTTC	CSVEPRVGEQYF
-	TRBJ1-1	TRBV19	-	TGTGCCGCCCGACGCGAGAACACTGAAGCTTTCTTT	CAARRENTEAFF
-	TRBJ1-6	TRBV28	-	TGTGCCAGCAGTTTAGGTCCATCACCCCTCCACTTT	CASSLGPSPLHF
-	TRBJ2-1	TRBV19	-	TGTGCCAGTAGCGGACTCGTGGGGAGCTCCTACAATGAGCAGTTCTTC	CASSGLVGSSYNEQFF
-	TRBJ1-3	TRBV28	TRBD1	TGTGCCAGCAGTTCGGGACAGGTTACTGGAAACACCATATATTTT	CASSSGQVTGNTIYF
-	TRBJ2-6	TRBV28	TRBD1	TGTGCCAGCAGTTTTAGGGGGCTGGGGGCCAACGTCCTGACTTTC	CASSFRGLGANVLTF
once	TRBJ1-1	TRBV2	-	TGTGCCAGCAGGGGGGGGAACACTGAAGCTTTCTTT	CASRGGNTEAFF
few	TRBJ2-7	TRBV6-2/TRBV6-3	-	TGTGCCAGCAGTTTCTACGAGAGCTCCTACGAGCAGTACTTC	CASSFYESSYEQYF
-	TRBJ1-5	TRBV6-5	-	TGTGCCAGCAGTTTCGGGCAGAGAGATCAGCCCCAGCATTTT	CASSFGQRDQPQHF
once	TRBJ1-1	TRBV2	-	TGTGCCAGCAGTTATAGGAAGGAACTTGAAGCTTTCTTT	CASSYRKELEAFF
-	TRBJ2-5	TRBV28	TRBD1	TGTGCCAGCAGCCTTGACAGGGACGGGGAGACCCAGTACTTC	CASSLDRDGETQYF
-	TRBJ2-3	TRBV7-3	TRBD2	TGTGCCAGCAGCTTAACCCTCGCAGGGAGGGAACGAGATACGCAGTATTTT	CASSLTLAGRERDTQYF
few	TRBJ2-3	TRBV27	TRBD2	TGTGCCAGCAGTTTAGGGTTAGCGGGAGTGGGCACAGATACGCAGTATTTT	CASSLGLAGVGTDTQYF
-	TRBJ1-2	TRBV29-1	-	TGCAGCGTTGAAGACGGCTATGGCTACACCTTC	CSVEDGYGYTF
-	TRBJ2-1	TRBV9	-	TGTGCCAGCAGCGCGGACGGATACAATGAGCAGTTCTTC	CASSADGYNEQFF
-	TRBJ1-6	TRBV19	TRBD1	TGTGCCAGTAGTCCAGGACAGGGGAATAATTCACCCCTCCACTTT	CASSPGQGNNSPLHF
once	TRBJ2-1	TRBV28	TRBD2	TGTGCCAGCAGTTTTGGGACTAGCGGGAGGGCCTCAATCCCGAATGAGCAGTTCTTC	CASSFGTSGRASIPNEQFF
once	TRBJ1-2	TRBV2	TRBD1	TGTGCCAGCAGTGACAGGGGGCTTGGCTATGGCTACACCTTC	CASSDRGLGYGYTF
-	TRBJ1-1	TRBV20-1	-	TGCAGTGCTCTTGCCACTGAAGCTTTCTTT	CSALATEAFF
once	TRBJ2-3	TRBV19	TRBD2	TGTGCCAGTAGTCTTCTAGCGGGGACAGATACGCAGTATTTT	CASSLLAGTDTQYF
-	TRBJ2-2	TRBV18	-	TGTGCCAGCTCACCACCCCGGGGGGCCAACACCGGGGAGCTGTTTTTT	CASSPPRGANTGELFF
-	TRBJ2-3	TRBV27	-	TGTGCCAGCAGCAAGGGTAGGAGTGCAGATACGCAGTATTTT	CASSKGRSADTQYF
-	TRBJ2-3	TRBV7-3	TRBD2	TGTGCCAGCGCACTTTTCCACTCGGGGGGGCTCCGCCGGGATACGCAGTATTTT	CASALFHSGGLRRDTQYF
-	TRBJ1-5	TRBV2	-	TGTGCCAGCACCACAGGCAATCAGCCCCAGCATTTT	CASTTGNQPQHF
-	TRBJ1-3	TRBV6-6	-	TGTGCCAGCAGTCCCAAAAGCTCTGGAAACACCATATATTTT	CASSPKSSGNTIYF
-	TRBJ2-7	TRBV28	TRBD1	TGTGCCAGCAGCTCGGGGGACAGGGTAGTCGACGAGCAGTACTTC	CASSSGDRVVDEQYF
-	TRBJ2-1	TRBV20-1	TRBD2	TGCAGTGCTAGTGGGCGGGGGGGCATCGATGAGCAGTTCTTC	CSASGRGGIDEQFF
-	TRBJ1-3	TRBV6-5	-	TGTGCCAGCAGCACCGGGACCGCCTCTTTGTATTTT	CASSTGTASLYF
once	TRBJ2-1	TRBV11-2	TRBD1	TGTGCCAGCAGCTTAGATATAGGACAGGGGGTTAATGAGCAGTTCTTC	CASSLDIGQGVNEQFF
-	TRBJ2-1	TRBV6-2/TRBV6-3	TRBD2	TGTGCCAGCAGTTACGCCTTCGAAGCGGGAGTTATGTTCTTC	CASSYAFEAGVMFF
-	TRBJ1-5	TRBV5-1	-	TGCGCCAGCAGTCCGGGGCCTTATAGCAATCAGCCCCAGCATTTT	CASSPGPYSNQPQHF
-	TRBJ1-1	TRBV18	-	TGTGCCAGCTCACCACCAAACACTGAAGCTTTCTTT	CASSPPNTEAFF